Listed below are T cell receptor beta chains from one sample, sequenced in a study of shared clonotypes between healthy human individuals. The table came from immunoSEQ multiplex PCR; TCRdb's copy has only in-frame clones and leaves some out. Among 2 million to 3 million clones, approximately 93% were seen once, and the ten largest hold around 0.4%. Material: naive CD4+ T cells from PBMCs. These TCRs come from a young man in good health. Some clones in this sample may be carry-over from other donors' samples. Both conserved end residues are trimmed from each CDR3.

j_call v_call cdr3_aa
TRBJ2-2 TRBV21-1 ASSKVGGLTNTGELF
TRBJ1-1 TRBV19 ASSVDRVNTEAF
TRBJ2-7 TRBV11-1 ASSFRLAEYEQY
TRBJ1-5 TRBV5-5 ASSLWGTGGFVQPQH
TRBJ1-5 TRBV19 ASSMWGTGPQH
TRBJ2-2 TRBV7-3 ASSSSTGNPPGELF
TRBJ2-7 TRBV4-3 ASSQGTRPY
TRBJ2-2 TRBV6-1 ASSEIAGFSTGELF
TRBJ2-1 TRBV5-1 ASSLQLFYEQF
TRBJ2-3 TRBV27 ASSPRDRGRADTQY
TRBJ2-1 TRBV6-1 ASSPGLAGYNEQF
TRBJ2-3 TRBV11-2 ASRQTSGRGNTQY
TRBJ2-4 TRBV7-9 ASSGKATGITNIQY
TRBJ1-2 TRBV25-1 ASSTGLGGYT
TRBJ1-2 TRBV19 ASSLRPLGGYGYT
TRBJ2-1 TRBV7-3 ASSLGLADYNEQF
TRBJ1-4 TRBV5-4 ASSSDRDSRLGEKLF
TRBJ1-2 TRBV7-3 ASSPGGGDGYT
TRBJ2-5 TRBV6-1 ASSWAQETQY
TRBJ1-6 TRBV6-5 ASRWTPSDSPLH
TRBJ1-3 TRBV7-9 ASSSRGAGNTIY
TRBJ1-1 TRBV19 ASRGPQGFMNTEAF
TRBJ2-1 TRBV29-1 SVPGLAGTISYNEQF
TRBJ1-1 TRBV18 ASSLGTGRNTEAF
TRBJ2-1 TRBV10-3 AISGGGSLGYNEQF
TRBJ1-5 TRBV28 ASSFLETRAQH
TRBJ1-1 TRBV7-6 ASSPQQAF
TRBJ2-2 TRBV7-9 ASSASGTKNTGELF
TRBJ2-2 TRBV7-8 ASSLGTHGAGELF
TRBJ1-5 TRBV6-6 ASSYDRGGPQH
TRBJ2-6 TRBV29-1 SVLSGANVLT
TRBJ2-3 TRBV19 ASSIDHREITDTQY
TRBJ2-3 TRBV11-3 ASSPSGTLLEEDTQY
TRBJ2-1 TRBV4-3 ASSQDYSGFYNEQF